A selection of T cell receptor beta chains follows, all from one sample in a study of spatial heterogeneity in lung cancer. TCRdb re-derived calls from the 5' RACE reads in MiXCR, one entry per CDR3 protein. The repertoire holds about 92,000 distinct CDR3 sequences, about 12% seen once, with roughly 39% in the top ten. Sequencing used PBMCs, obtained at surgery. The receptors were sampled from a male donor with early-stage non-small cell lung cancer. Each CDR3 is given with its conserved first and last residue. A D gene is named only where the DNA matches it firmly. Clone size, where shown, is once, few, many, or a class for clones that have expanded.

V: TRBV28; size: few; D: -; J: TRBJ1-1; DNA: TGTGCCAGCAGTCCGGCAAGCGTGAACACTGAAGCTTTCTTT; CDR3: CASSPASVNTEAFF
V: TRBV24-1; size: few; D: TRBD1; J: TRBJ2-1; DNA: TGTGCCACCAGTGTTTCCGAGACAGGGAAAGATGAGCAGTTCTTC; CDR3: CATSVSETGKDEQFF
V: TRBV20-1; size: -; D: -; J: TRBJ2-7; DNA: TGCAGTGCTAGACAGACGTCCTACGAGCAGTACTTC; CDR3: CSARQTSYEQYF
V: TRBV5-1; size: few; D: -; J: TRBJ1-6; DNA: TGCGCCAGCAGCCCAGGGGACCGTGAAAATTCACCCCTCCACTTT; CDR3: CASSPGDRENSPLHF
V: TRBV28; size: -; D: -; J: TRBJ1-5; DNA: TGTGCCAGCAGTTTACCGTATAGCAATCAGCCCCAGCATTTT; CDR3: CASSLPYSNQPQHF
V: TRBV15; size: few; D: -; J: TRBJ2-2; DNA: TGTGCCACCAGCAGAGACAGGGGCAGCCAGGCCGGGGAGCTGTTTTTT; CDR3: CATSRDRGSQAGELFF
V: TRBV13; size: -; D: -; J: TRBJ2-2; DNA: TGTGCCAGCAGCTTCGGTCAGGGGCGCACCGGGGAGCTGTTTTTT; CDR3: CASSFGQGRTGELFF
V: TRBV6-2/TRBV6-3; size: -; D: -; J: TRBJ2-5; DNA: TGTGCCAGCAGTTACTCTCTCAGGACAAACGCTAATGGTTTAGAGACCCAGTACTTC; CDR3: CASSYSLRTNANGLETQYF
V: TRBV29-1; size: many; D: -; J: TRBJ2-1; DNA: TGCAGCGTTGACGGCGGTAGCGTTTACAATGAGCAGTTCTTC; CDR3: CSVDGGSVYNEQFF
V: TRBV25-1; size: -; D: -; J: TRBJ2-1; DNA: TGTGCCAGCAGTGACGCGGGACCGAGGACCTACAATGAGCAGTTCTTC; CDR3: CASSDAGPRTYNEQFF
V: TRBV4-3; size: -; D: -; J: TRBJ2-3; DNA: TGCGCCAGCAGCCAAGATAGGGGGGCATGGGATACGCAGTATTTT; CDR3: CASSQDRGAWDTQYF
V: TRBV20-1; size: -; D: TRBD1; J: TRBJ2-5; DNA: TGCAGTGCTTACGGGACAGCCTTAGAGACCCAGTACTTC; CDR3: CSAYGTALETQYF
V: TRBV4-2; size: -; D: -; J: TRBJ2-7; DNA: TGTGCCAGCAGCCAAGATAACCAAGTAGTCTACGAGCAGTACTTC; CDR3: CASSQDNQVVYEQYF
V: TRBV12-3/TRBV12-4; size: many; D: -; J: TRBJ2-3; DNA: TGTGCCAGCAGTTTAGGGGGAAGCACAGATACGCAGTATTTT; CDR3: CASSLGGSTDTQYF
V: TRBV4-2; size: few; D: TRBD2; J: TRBJ2-1; DNA: TGTGCCAGCAGCCAAGAAGGGGCGGGAGAAAATGAGCAGTTCTTC; CDR3: CASSQEGAGENEQFF
V: TRBV4-1; size: few; D: TRBD1; J: TRBJ1-3; DNA: TGCGCCAGCAGCCAAGCCCCGGGACAGGAAACTGGAAACACCATATATTTT; CDR3: CASSQAPGQETGNTIYF
V: TRBV5-1; size: many; D: -; J: TRBJ2-7; DNA: TGCGCCAGCAGCTTAAACGGACACCGGATGTACGAGCAGTACTTC; CDR3: CASSLNGHRMYEQYF
V: TRBV27; size: -; D: TRBD1; J: TRBJ1-4; DNA: TGTGCCAGCAGTTGGGCAGGGGGCGAAAGTGAAAAACTGTTTTTT; CDR3: CASSWAGGESEKLFF
V: TRBV29-1; size: few; D: -; J: TRBJ1-1; DNA: TGCAGCGGGAATACAGGGTTGGGCACTGAAGCTTTCTTT; CDR3: CSGNTGLGTEAFF
V: TRBV11-2; size: few; D: -; J: TRBJ1-1; DNA: TGTGCCAGCAGCTTTTCAGCGAACACTGAAGCTTTCTTT; CDR3: CASSFSANTEAFF
V: TRBV14; size: few; D: TRBD1; J: TRBJ2-3; DNA: TGTGCCAGCAGCCTATTAACAGGGGCAGATACGCAGTATTTT; CDR3: CASSLLTGADTQYF
V: TRBV12-3/TRBV12-4; size: few; D: TRBD2; J: TRBJ2-3; DNA: TGTGCCAGCAGTTTCCGGCGGGGGGGGATCACAGATACGCAGTATTTT; CDR3: CASSFRRGGITDTQYF
V: TRBV7-9; size: few; D: TRBD2; J: TRBJ2-5; DNA: TGTGCCAGCAGAGGACTAGCGGGGGCTTACCAAGAGACCCAGTACTTC; CDR3: CASRGLAGAYQETQYF
V: TRBV27; size: -; D: -; J: TRBJ2-7; DNA: TGTGCCAGCAGTTGGGGTGGGGGCCTAGTCTACGAGCAGTACTTC; CDR3: CASSWGGGLVYEQYF
V: TRBV4-3; size: -; D: TRBD1; J: TRBJ1-2; DNA: TGCGCCAGCAGTCTCGCTGGACAGGGGGTAATTGGTGGCTACACCTTC; CDR3: CASSLAGQGVIGGYTF
V: TRBV15; size: -; D: -; J: TRBJ1-1; DNA: TGTGCCACCAGCAGGGATGCCACCGGGACGACGAACACTGAAGCTTTCTTT; CDR3: CATSRDATGTTNTEAFF
V: TRBV19; size: -; D: TRBD1; J: TRBJ1-4; DNA: TGTGCCAGTAGCTTCGGGACAGGACATGAAAAACTGTTTTTT; CDR3: CASSFGTGHEKLFF
V: TRBV28; size: many; D: -; J: TRBJ2-1; DNA: TGTGCCAGCACCCGGACCCAATCCCCATACAATGAGCAGTTCTTC; CDR3: CASTRTQSPYNEQFF
V: TRBV18; size: -; D: TRBD2; J: TRBJ2-7; DNA: TGTGCCAGCTCCCCCCTAACTAGCGGTAACTCCTACGAGCAGTACTTC; CDR3: CASSPLTSGNSYEQYF
V: TRBV6-6; size: -; D: -; J: TRBJ2-6; DNA: TGTGCCAGCAGCGCACGGGGCTCTGGGGCCAACGTCCTGACTTTC; CDR3: CASSARGSGANVLTF
V: TRBV5-6; size: -; D: -; J: TRBJ2-3; DNA: TGTGCCAGCAGCTCAGCCGGGGCAGAGGTGCAGTATTTT; CDR3: CASSSAGAEVQYF
V: TRBV29-1; size: -; D: TRBD1; J: TRBJ2-7; DNA: TGCAGCGTTGATCGAGGGGGCGAGAACTACGAGCAGTACTTC; CDR3: CSVDRGGENYEQYF
V: TRBV7-2; size: few; D: TRBD1; J: TRBJ2-3; DNA: TGTGCCAGCAGCTCCAGGACAGGTTCCCGCACAGATACGCAGTATTTT; CDR3: CASSSRTGSRTDTQYF
V: TRBV7-2; size: -; D: -; J: TRBJ2-3; DNA: TGTGCCAGCAGCCCAGAAGGCCAATCCACAGATACGCAGTATTTT; CDR3: CASSPEGQSTDTQYF
V: TRBV25-1; size: -; D: -; J: TRBJ2-1; DNA: TGTGCCAGCAGAGGGACGGGTGGGCCTTACAATGAGCAGTTCTTC; CDR3: CASRGTGGPYNEQFF
V: TRBV20-1; size: few; D: TRBD1; J: TRBJ2-2; DNA: TGCAGTGCTAGAGCAGGGACAGGGGGCACCGGGGAGCTGTTTTTT; CDR3: CSARAGTGGTGELFF
V: TRBV7-2; size: few; D: TRBD1; J: TRBJ1-2; DNA: TGTGCCAGCAGCCCATCCGGGACAGCTGCATATGGCTACACCTTC; CDR3: CASSPSGTAAYGYTF
V: TRBV5-1; size: few; D: -; J: TRBJ2-1; DNA: TGCGCCAGCAGCTATTCAACAGGAAACAATGAGCAGTTCTTC; CDR3: CASSYSTGNNEQFF
V: TRBV6-2/TRBV6-3; size: -; D: TRBD1; J: TRBJ2-7; DNA: TGTGCCAGCACCTCCGGACAGGCAGAGTACTTC; CDR3: CASTSGQAEYF
V: TRBV29-1; size: -; D: -; J: TRBJ2-2; DNA: TGCAGCGTTGGTGGGTTTTCTACCGGGGAGCTGTTTTTT; CDR3: CSVGGFSTGELFF
V: TRBV18; size: -; D: -; J: TRBJ2-5; DNA: TGTGCCAGCTCGCCGGAAGAGACCCAGTACTTC; CDR3: CASSPEETQYF